One sample yielded the 14 T cell receptor beta chains listed below, sequenced in a study of blood T cell repertoires in COVID-19. Clones were sequenced by immunoSEQ multiplex PCR, and TCRdb holds only the in-frame ones, with some missing. Found here are about 170,000 clones, around nine tenths of them singletons; the top ten hold just over 2.5%. The source material was peripheral blood. The source is a woman of 80 years or more with COVID-19, enrolled during active disease.

There are a few counts of this clone. V and J are TRBV6-6 and TRBJ1-1, with D perhaps TRBD1 (6 bases). The CDR3 extends over 14 amino acids. The V gene's germline CDR1 is MNHNY and CDR2 SVGAGI (reference sequence). Trimming removed 4 bases from V and 1 base from J, with 10 bases in between. For the CDR3, the DNA is TGTGCCAGCAGTTTCCAACAGGGGAACACTGAAGCTTTCTTT. Protein sequence: CASSFQQGNTEAFF.

The chain uses TRBV11-2 and TRBJ2-1; D ambiguous. In germline, CDR1 is SGHAT, CDR2 FQNNGV. With 1 base removed from V and 0 bases from J, the gap between germline ends came to 19 bases. The CDR3 is 19 amino acids. The CDR3 nucleotides are TGTGCCAGCAGCTTAGCGCCTCCCACTATACTGACCTCCTACAATGAGCAGTTCTTC. Amino acids: CASSLAPPTILTSYNEQFF.

For the CDR3, the DNA is TGTGCCAGCAGCTTAGGGGCGGAGCGGGCGGGGACCCAGTACTTC. Protein sequence: CASSLGAERAGTQYF. This chain links TRBV7-2 with TRBJ2-5; possibly TRBD2 for D (6 bases). The germline V and J ends were trimmed by 1 base and 7 bases, with 16 bases remaining between them. This CDR3 contains 15 residues. The germline V gene encodes CDR1 SGHTA and CDR2 FQGNSA.

This rearrangement joins TRBV5-5 to TRBJ2-7, with 9 nucleotides matching TRBD1. The V gene's germline CDR1 is SGHKS and CDR2 YYEKEE (reference sequence). The V gene end was trimmed by 4 bases and the J gene end by 0 bases; junction bases not matched to a gene: 5. The CDR3 is 15 residues long. The CDR3 coding sequence is TGTGCCAGCAGCCAAACAGGGGGCAGCTCCTACGAGCAGTACTTC. It specifies CASSQTGGSSYEQYF.

CDR3 nucleotides: TGTGCCAGCAGTTTTAACAGCCGCTATGGCTACACCTTC. It specifies CASSFNSRYGYTF. This chain joins TRBV27 and TRBJ1-2, with unresolved D. The germline V gene has CDR1 MNHEY and CDR2 SMNVEV (reference sequence). This CDR3 comprises 13 residues. V was shortened by 3 bases and J by 4 bases, with 9 bases between the two germline ends.

The V gene is TRBV3-1 (or the pseudogene TRBV3-2), the J gene TRBJ1-6, with D hard to call. The CDR3 is 13 residues long. Looked up from germline, CDR1 is LGHDT and CDR2 is YNNKEL (reference sequence). V gave up 1 base and J gave up 9 bases, with 7 bases separating them. The CDR3 DNA sequence: TGTGCCAGCAGCCAAGGATGGGCTTCACCCCTCCACTTT. Protein product: CASSQGWASPLHF.

This clone was counted a few times. The identical CDR3 is also encoded by other nucleotide sequences in the sample. The chain joins TRBV28 to TRBJ1-1, with 8 bases fitting TRBD1. CDR3 size: 13 residues. The germline gives CDR1 MDHEN, CDR2 SYDVKM. V was clipped by 6 bases and J by 5 bases; unmatched bases: 5. For the CDR3, the DNA is TGTGCCAGCAGGTCAGGGGGCGCGACTGAAGCTTTCTTT. Amino acid sequence: CASRSGGATEAFF.

V and J are TRBV5-1 and TRBJ1-3; the D is unclear. This CDR3 is built from 15 residues. V lost 0 bases and J lost 0, with 7 bases in between. Germline loops: CDR1 SGHRS, CDR2 YFSETQ. In DNA, the CDR3 is TGCGCCAGCAGCTTGGACGCAGTCTCTGGAAACACCATATATTTT. It yields the protein CASSLDAVSGNTIYF.

The rearrangement links TRBV7-9 to TRBJ1-2; 7 bases line up with TRBD1. Trimming removed 3 bases from V and 5 bases from J; junction bases left unmatched: 3. Germline V gives CDR1 SEHNR, CDR2 FQNEAQ (reference sequence). The CDR3 runs 13 residues. In DNA, the CDR3 is TGTGCCAGCAGCTTCGGGACAGTGTATGGCTACACCTTC. Amino acid sequence: CASSFGTVYGYTF.

Written as DNA, the CDR3 is TGTGCCAGCATATCTTTGGGACAGTCTCAAGAGACCCAGTACTTC. Its protein is CASISLGQSQETQYF. The chain combines TRBV28 with TRBJ2-5, with TRBD1 matching over 7 bases. The trim removed 7 bases at V and 2 bases at J, leaving 10 bases unmatched. Germline CDR1 is MDHEN and CDR2 is SYDVKM. This CDR3 contains 15 residues.

The chain links TRBV15 to TRBJ2-1, with 7 bases identical to TRBD2. Germline lookup yields CDR1 LNHNV and CDR2 YYDKDF (reference sequence). V shed 0 bases, J shed 8 bases, and the junction held 7 bases outside the gene matches. The CDR3 loop spans 15 amino acids. CDR3 coding DNA: TGTGCCACCAGCAGAGATCCGGGACTACTCTATGAGCAGTTCTTC. Translated: CATSRDPGLLYEQFF.

The rearrangement uses TRBV14 and TRBJ1-1; D unclear. Trimming took off 0 bases at V and 10 bases at J, with 9 bases between the two ends. This CDR3 comprises 12 residues. Germline assignment: CDR1 SGHDN and CDR2 FVKESK. The chain's CDR3 is CASSQDRARAFF. CDR3 in DNA: TGTGCCAGCAGCCAAGACCGAGCTAGAGCTTTCTTT.

The rearrangement links TRBV28 to TRBJ1-5, with 9 bases lining up with TRBD1. This CDR3 has 16 amino acids. Germline trimming cut 5 bases from V and 3 bases from J; bases unmatched to any gene: 8. Germline V CDR1 and CDR2: MDHEN, SYDVKM. CDR3 nucleotide sequence: TGTGCCAGCAGTCCCGCCGGGACAGGGTACAATCAGCCCCAGCATTTT. Translated: CASSPAGTGYNQPQHF.

The chain recombines TRBV16 with TRBJ2-7; D might be TRBD2 (5 bases). This CDR3 contains 14 residues. Per germline, CDR1 KGHSY and CDR2 FQNENV. V gave up 4 bases and J gave up 2 bases, with 12 bases separating them. This CDR3 is CASSPSVEAYEQYF. The CDR3 bases are TGTGCCAGCAGCCCCTCCGTGGAGGCCTACGAGCAGTACTTC.